The rows below give T cell receptor beta chains drawn from one sample of a study of T cell responses to AZD1222 COVID-19 vaccine. This table comes from immunoSEQ multiplex PCR, and its TCRdb copy is limited to in-frame clones, with some not included. This table has 90,000 to 100,000 clones, 70% to 85% appearing once. The specimen was peripheral blood, collected 28 days after the second AZD1222 dose. The receptors stem from an adult who received the AZD1222 COVID-19 vaccine. The CDR3 runs from the conserved cysteine through the conserved F or W. A D gene is named only where the DNA matches it firmly. Rows may omit the clone size; those that give it use once, few, many or a size class.

>TRBV3-1/TRBV3-2|.|TRBJ2-2|.
TGTGCCAGCAGCCAAGCAGGACGGAACACCGGGGAGCTGTTTTTT
CASSQAGRNTGELFF
>TRBV5-6|.|TRBJ1-1|.
TGTGCCAGCAGCCTGGGACGGACGAACACTGAAGCTTTCTTT
CASSLGRTNTEAFF
>TRBV12-3/TRBV12-4|.|TRBJ1-6|.
TGTGCCAGCAGTCCAGGGAATAATTCACCCCTCCACTTT
CASSPGNNSPLHF
>TRBV4-3|.|TRBJ2-3|.
TGCGCCAGCAGCCAAGAGGGGATCCCAGATACGCAGTATTTT
CASSQEGIPDTQYF
>TRBV7-2|.|TRBJ1-3|.
TGTGCCAGCAGCTTACAGAGGGGCCAAGGAAACACCATATATTTT
CASSLQRGQGNTIYF
>TRBV4-1|.|TRBJ1-2|once
TGCGCCAGCAGCCAAGACGCCGTTGGGCAGAGATATGGCTACACCTTC
CASSQDAVGQRYGYTF
>TRBV27|TRBD1|TRBJ1-2|few
TGTGCCAGCAGTTTTACGGGACAGCCCTATGGCTACACCTTC
CASSFTGQPYGYTF
>TRBV5-4|.|TRBJ1-1|.
TGTGCCAGCAGACGTACAGGTAACACTGAAGCTTTCTTT
CASRRTGNTEAFF
>TRBV20-1|.|TRBJ2-5|.
TGCAGTGGCAGACACCAAGAGACCCAGTACTTC
CSGRHQETQYF
>TRBV5-1|TRBD1|TRBJ1-1|.
TGCGCCAGCAGCTCCGGGACAGGGAACACTGAAGCTTTCTTT
CASSSGTGNTEAFF
>TRBV15|.|TRBJ2-3|.
TGTGCCACCAGCAGAGTTTCTTCAAATACGCAGTATTTT
CATSRVSSNTQYF
>TRBV5-4|.|TRBJ2-5|once
TGTGCCAGCAGCGACTCATCGGGAGCTAGAGAGACCCAGTACTTC
CASSDSSGARETQYF
>TRBV7-6|TRBD2|TRBJ2-5|.
TGTGCCAGCAGCTTAGAAGCCCAGCGGGGGGGCCGAGAGACCCAGTACTTC
CASSLEAQRGGRETQYF
>TRBV10-3|TRBD1|TRBJ2-7|.
TGTGCCATCAGTGGGGACAGGGGGCCCGAGCAGTACTTC
CAISGDRGPEQYF
>TRBV10-3|.|TRBJ2-1|.
TGTGCCATCAGTGAAGGGCAGGGTTCGTACAATGAGCAGTTCTTC
CAISEGQGSYNEQFF
>TRBV5-1|.|TRBJ2-2|few
TGCGCCAGCAGCTTTTTCGCTAGGGACGGATACTCGAACACCGGGGAGCTGTTTTTT
CASSFFARDGYSNTGELFF
>TRBV6-1|.|TRBJ1-6|few
TGTGCCAGCAGTGAAGAGGTTCCAAATTCACCCCTCCACTTT
CASSEEVPNSPLHF
>TRBV5-6|.|TRBJ2-7|.
TGTGCCAGCAGTGGTCTAGCAGGGAAAGGGAACGAGCAGTACTTC
CASSGLAGKGNEQYF
>TRBV13|.|TRBJ2-2|.
TGTGCCAGCAGCTTACCCCCGAACACCGGGGAGCTGTTTTTT
CASSLPPNTGELFF
>TRBV13|.|TRBJ2-1|many
TGTGCCAGCAGCTACGAATCGGGGAATGAGCAGTTCTTC
CASSYESGNEQFF
>TRBV24-1|TRBD1|TRBJ1-4|.
TGTGCCACCAGTGATCCCAGGGGGGGACCGAATGAAAAACTGTTTTTT
CATSDPRGGPNEKLFF
>TRBV5-1|.|TRBJ1-5|.
TGCGCCAGCAGCCCCGCCTCAGGGTCTAGTCAGCCCCAGCATTTT
CASSPASGSSQPQHF
>TRBV18|.|TRBJ2-2|.
TGTGCCAGCTCACCTCGTATCTCGACAGACCACACCGGGGAGCTGTTTTTT
CASSPRISTDHTGELFF
>TRBV5-5|.|TRBJ2-7|.
TGTGCCAGCAGCCTCCCCGGAGGAGCCGGGCAGTACTTC
CASSLPGGAGQYF
>TRBV24-1|.|TRBJ2-7|.
TGTGCCACCAGTGACCCCCAAGGAGGAGAGCAGTACTTC
CATSDPQGGEQYF
>TRBV24-1|TRBD1|TRBJ1-2|.
TGTGCCACCAGTGATGGGGGGACAGAAGAAAAACTCTATGGCTACACCTTC
CATSDGGTEEKLYGYTF
>TRBV5-1|TRBD1|TRBJ2-6|.
TGCGCCAGCAGCTTGGCGACAGGGAGACACTCTGGGGCCAACGTCCTGACTTTC
CASSLATGRHSGANVLTF
>TRBV2|.|TRBJ1-2|few
TGTGCCAGCAGTGGGGCCGACTATGGCTACACCTTC
CASSGADYGYTF
>TRBV5-4|.|TRBJ2-5|.
TGTGCCAGCCGGGATATGGGGGGCTCAGAGACCCAGTACTTC
CASRDMGGSETQYF
>TRBV15|.|TRBJ2-1|.
TGTGCCACCAGCAGTGGGGATTCGAGACAGAACAATGAGCAGTTCTTC
CATSSGDSRQNNEQFF
>TRBV5-1|.|TRBJ1-3|.
TGCGCCAGCAGCGTAAGCGTGGGAGGCTCTGGAAACACCATATATTTT
CASSVSVGGSGNTIYF
>TRBV7-3|TRBD2|TRBJ2-3|.
TGTGCCAGCAGCTTGCTAGCGGGAGCAGATACGCAGTATTTT
CASSLLAGADTQYF
>TRBV27|.|TRBJ1-5|.
TGTGCCAGCAGCCTCCCAGCTCAGCCCCAGCATTTT
CASSLPAQPQHF
>TRBV9|TRBD2|TRBJ2-7|.
TGTGCCAGCAGCGTAGCTAGCGGGGGGCCACAAATCCTCTACGAGCAGTACTTC
CASSVASGGPQILYEQYF
>TRBV19|.|TRBJ2-7|.
TGTGCCAGTAGTAGGAGGGCGGGCCAGGGAGAGGTCTACGAGCAGTACTTC
CASSRRAGQGEVYEQYF